Here is one T cell receptor beta chain with its context. Germline-derived CDR1 and CDR2 are MDHEN and SYDVKM. The CDR3 length is 14 residues. The V end lost 5 bases, the J end lost 1 base, and 11 bases lay between the germline ends. This record comes from a study of cytomegalovirus exposure and HLA in healthy donors. The method was immunoSEQ multiplex PCR; TCRdb's version includes in-frame clones alone and lacks a portion of them. This sample yields some 64,000 clones, of which about 97% are seen a single time; 1.5% to 2% belongs to the top ten. This clonotype was obtained from a woman aged 18-30 years in good health and CMV-seropositive. The chain combines TRBV28 with TRBJ1-1; no clear D. The sequencing sample was made of PBMCs. Here the CDR3 DNA reads TGTGCCAGCAGTAGCTTTAGCGGGAACACTGAAGCTTTCTTT. As protein: CASSSFSGNTEAFF.